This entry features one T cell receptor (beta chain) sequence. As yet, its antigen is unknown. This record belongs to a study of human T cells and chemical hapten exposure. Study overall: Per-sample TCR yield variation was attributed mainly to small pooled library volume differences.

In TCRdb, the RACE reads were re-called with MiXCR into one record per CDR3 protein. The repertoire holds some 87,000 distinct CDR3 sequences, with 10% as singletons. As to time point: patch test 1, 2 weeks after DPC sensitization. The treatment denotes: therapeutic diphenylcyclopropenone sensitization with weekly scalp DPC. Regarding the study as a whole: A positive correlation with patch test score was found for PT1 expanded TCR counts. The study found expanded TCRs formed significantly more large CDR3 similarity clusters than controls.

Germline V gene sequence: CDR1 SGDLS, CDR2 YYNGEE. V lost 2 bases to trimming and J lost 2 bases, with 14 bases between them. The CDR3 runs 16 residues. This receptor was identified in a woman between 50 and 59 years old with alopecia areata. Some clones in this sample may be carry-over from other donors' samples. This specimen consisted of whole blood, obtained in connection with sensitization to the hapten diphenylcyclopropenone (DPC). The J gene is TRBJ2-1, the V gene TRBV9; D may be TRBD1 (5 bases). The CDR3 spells CASSVTGREPYNEQFF. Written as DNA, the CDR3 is TGTGCCAGCAGCGTCACAGGTCGAGAACCCTACAATGAGCAGTTCTTC.